A selection of T cell receptor beta chains follows, all from one sample in a study of cytomegalovirus exposure and HLA in healthy donors. This table comes from immunoSEQ multiplex PCR, and its TCRdb copy is limited to in-frame clones, with some not included. The table records approximately 160,000 clones, 76% of them present only once. Sequencing was performed on PBMCs. Receptors originate from a female donor in good health and CMV-seronegative. Each CDR3 is given with its conserved first and last residue. A D gene is named only where the DNA matches it firmly. Size is stated for part of the rows, as once, few or many counts, or as a class when the clone is expanded.

v_gene: TRBV7-2; abundance: once; len: 14; j_gene: TRBJ2-3; d_gene: TRBD2; CDR3aa: CASSRLAVIDTQYF; CDR3nt: TGTGCCAGCTCGCGACTAGCGGTAATAGATACGCAGTATTTT
v_gene: TRBV2; abundance: NA; len: 15; j_gene: TRBJ1-4; d_gene: NA; CDR3aa: CAQGGVVATNEKLFF; CDR3nt: TGTGCCCAAGGCGGAGTAGTTGCAACTAATGAAAAACTGTTTTTT
v_gene: TRBV5-6; abundance: NA; len: 16; j_gene: TRBJ2-3; d_gene: NA; CDR3aa: CASSLGGGLSTDTQYF; CDR3nt: TGTGCCAGCAGCTTGGGGGGCGGTCTTAGCACAGATACGCAGTATTTT
v_gene: TRBV5-6; abundance: few; len: 12; j_gene: TRBJ2-1; d_gene: NA; CDR3aa: CASSLAGGEQFF; CDR3nt: TGTGCCAGCAGCTTGGCCGGAGGTGAGCAGTTCTTC
v_gene: TRBV5-1; abundance: few; len: 17; j_gene: TRBJ2-7; d_gene: TRBD1; CDR3aa: CASSLLPGQGTPYEQYF; CDR3nt: TGCGCCAGCAGCCTCTTGCCCGGACAGGGAACCCCGTACGAGCAGTACTTC
v_gene: TRBV9; abundance: NA; len: 14; j_gene: TRBJ2-7; d_gene: NA; CDR3aa: CASSVDPEFDEQYF; CDR3nt: TGTGCCAGCAGCGTAGATCCAGAATTCGACGAGCAGTACTTC
v_gene: TRBV14; abundance: NA; len: 17; j_gene: TRBJ1-6; d_gene: NA; CDR3aa: CASSLGPGSSYNSPLHF; CDR3nt: TGTGCCAGCAGCCTGGGACCCGGGAGCTCCTATAATTCACCCCTCCACTTT
v_gene: TRBV19; abundance: NA; len: 15; j_gene: TRBJ1-1; d_gene: NA; CDR3aa: CASSIVTGQNTEAFF; CDR3nt: TGTGCCAGTAGTATAGTGACAGGACAGAACACTGAAGCTTTCTTT
v_gene: TRBV30; abundance: NA; len: 16; j_gene: TRBJ2-3; d_gene: TRBD2; CDR3aa: CAWRLASGIWTDTQYF; CDR3nt: TGTGCCTGGAGGTTAGCTAGCGGGATTTGGACAGATACGCAGTATTTT
v_gene: TRBV19; abundance: NA; len: 18; j_gene: TRBJ2-6; d_gene: TRBD1; CDR3aa: CASSKGQGLRSGANVLTF; CDR3nt: TGTGCCAGTAGTAAGGGACAGGGCCTTCGCTCTGGGGCCAACGTCCTGACTTTC
v_gene: TRBV9; abundance: NA; len: 15; j_gene: TRBJ2-2; d_gene: TRBD2; CDR3aa: CASSSPAGGPGELFF; CDR3nt: TGTGCCAGCAGCTCACCAGCGGGAGGGCCAGGGGAGCTGTTTTTT
v_gene: TRBV19; abundance: NA; len: 14; j_gene: TRBJ1-5; d_gene: NA; CDR3aa: CASSIEGGNQPQHF; CDR3nt: TGTGCCAGTAGTATTGAGGGTGGCAATCAGCCCCAGCATTTT
v_gene: TRBV11-3; abundance: once; len: 17; j_gene: TRBJ2-2; d_gene: TRBD2; CDR3aa: CASSLARLAGPTGELFF; CDR3nt: TGTGCCAGCAGCTTAGCGAGACTAGCGGGCCCAACCGGGGAGCTGTTTTTT
v_gene: TRBV6-4; abundance: NA; len: 16; j_gene: TRBJ2-7; d_gene: NA; CDR3aa: CASSAVGASGTYEQYF; CDR3nt: TGTGCCAGCAGTGCCGTGGGGGCTAGCGGCACCTACGAGCAGTACTTC
v_gene: TRBV28; abundance: few; len: 14; j_gene: TRBJ1-2; d_gene: NA; CDR3aa: CASSLTQGSGGYTF; CDR3nt: TGTGCCAGCAGTTTAACGCAGGGTAGTGGCGGCTACACCTTC
v_gene: TRBV28; abundance: once; len: 16; j_gene: TRBJ1-3; d_gene: TRBD1; CDR3aa: CASSLGDRDPGNTIYF; CDR3nt: TGTGCCAGCAGTTTGGGTGACAGGGACCCTGGAAACACCATATATTTT
v_gene: TRBV30; abundance: NA; len: 16; j_gene: TRBJ2-1; d_gene: NA; CDR3aa: CAWSNRIWSSYNEQFF; CDR3nt: TGTGCCTGGAGTAATAGGATATGGAGCTCCTACAATGAGCAGTTCTTC
v_gene: TRBV19; abundance: once; len: 16; j_gene: TRBJ2-7; d_gene: NA; CDR3aa: CASSGRGTPMGYEQYF; CDR3nt: TGTGCCAGTAGTGGGAGGGGGACTCCAATGGGCTACGAGCAGTACTTC
v_gene: TRBV5-1; abundance: NA; len: 16; j_gene: TRBJ1-6; d_gene: TRBD1; CDR3aa: CASSLGGQGGNSPLHF; CDR3nt: TGCGCCAGCAGCTTGGGGGGACAGGGAGGTAATTCACCCCTCCACTTT
v_gene: TRBV28; abundance: NA; len: 17; j_gene: TRBJ2-6; d_gene: TRBD1; CDR3aa: CASNPGQGVSGANVLTF; CDR3nt: TGTGCCAGCAACCCGGGACAGGGGGTGTCTGGGGCCAACGTCCTGACTTTC
v_gene: TRBV25-1; abundance: NA; len: 13; j_gene: TRBJ1-1; d_gene: TRBD1; CDR3aa: CASSGQGYTEAFF; CDR3nt: TGTGCCAGCAGCGGACAGGGGTACACTGAAGCTTTCTTT
v_gene: TRBV20-1; abundance: NA; len: 11; j_gene: TRBJ1-2; d_gene: NA; CDR3aa: CSAGLANGYTF; CDR3nt: TGCAGTGCGGGACTGGCAAACGGCTACACCTTC
v_gene: TRBV28; abundance: NA; len: 16; j_gene: TRBJ2-6; d_gene: TRBD1; CDR3aa: CASSTQGAQGANVLTF; CDR3nt: TGTGCCAGCTCGACCCAGGGGGCTCAAGGGGCCAACGTCCTGACTTTC
v_gene: TRBV6-1; abundance: NA; len: 14; j_gene: TRBJ2-1; d_gene: NA; CDR3aa: CASSEGPTSNEQFF; CDR3nt: TGTGCCAGCAGTGAAGGCCCGACTAGTAACGAGCAGTTCTTC
v_gene: TRBV28; abundance: NA; len: 15; j_gene: TRBJ2-1; d_gene: TRBD1; CDR3aa: CASSPGGQGALGQFF; CDR3nt: TGTGCCAGCAGCCCCGGGGGACAGGGGGCTCTTGGGCAGTTCTTC
v_gene: TRBV2; abundance: NA; len: 14; j_gene: TRBJ1-1; d_gene: NA; CDR3aa: CASSGGGVGTEAFF; CDR3nt: TGTGCCAGCAGTGGCGGGGGGGTAGGCACTGAAGCTTTCTTT
v_gene: TRBV4-3; abundance: NA; len: 14; j_gene: TRBJ2-7; d_gene: TRBD2; CDR3aa: CASSPGLAEPTKYF; CDR3nt: TGCGCCAGCAGCCCCGGACTAGCGGAGCCAACCAAGTACTTC
v_gene: TRBV11-2; abundance: NA; len: 13; j_gene: TRBJ2-7; d_gene: NA; CDR3aa: CASSFVPSYEQYF; CDR3nt: TGTGCCAGCAGCTTTGTGCCCAGCTACGAGCAGTACTTC
v_gene: TRBV19; abundance: NA; len: 16; j_gene: TRBJ1-3; d_gene: TRBD1; CDR3aa: CASSLPGQGLRNTIYF; CDR3nt: TGTGCCTCAAGCCTTCCGGGACAGGGGTTAAGAAACACCATATATTTT
v_gene: TRBV10-3; abundance: NA; len: 11; j_gene: TRBJ1-2; d_gene: TRBD1; CDR3aa: CAIGTAYGYTF; CDR3nt: TGTGCCATCGGGACAGCCTATGGCTACACCTTC
v_gene: TRBV10-2; abundance: NA; len: 15; j_gene: TRBJ2-5; d_gene: TRBD1; CDR3aa: CASSWTGTLGETQYF; CDR3nt: TGCGCCAGCAGCTGGACAGGGACCTTGGGAGAGACCCAGTACTTC
v_gene: TRBV4-3; abundance: NA; len: 15; j_gene: TRBJ2-7; d_gene: NA; CDR3aa: CASSQERGGGYEQYF; CDR3nt: TGCGCCAGCAGCCAAGAGAGGGGGGGCGGGTACGAGCAGTACTTC
v_gene: TRBV5-8; abundance: few; len: 15; j_gene: TRBJ1-2; d_gene: TRBD1; CDR3aa: CASAPLPQGAYGYTF; CDR3nt: TGTGCCAGCGCGCCTCTACCACAGGGGGCGTATGGCTACACCTTC
v_gene: TRBV7-9; abundance: NA; len: 17; j_gene: TRBJ1-4; d_gene: TRBD1; CDR3aa: CASSFRRDRASNEELFF; CDR3nt: TGTGCCAGCAGCTTCCGCCGGGACAGGGCATCTAATGAAGAACTGTTTTTT
v_gene: TRBV4-3; abundance: few; len: 15; j_gene: TRBJ2-3; d_gene: TRBD2; CDR3aa: CASSQALAGTDTQYF; CDR3nt: TGCGCCAGCAGCCAAGCCCTAGCGGGCACAGATACGCAGTATTTT
v_gene: TRBV6-5; abundance: once; len: 15; j_gene: TRBJ2-7; d_gene: NA; CDR3aa: CASSYQVGRPYEQYF; CDR3nt: TGTGCCAGCAGTTACCAGGTAGGGAGGCCCTACGAGCAGTACTTC
v_gene: TRBV29-1; abundance: few; len: 14; j_gene: TRBJ2-3; d_gene: NA; CDR3aa: CSVEGGASTDTQYF; CDR3nt: TGCAGCGTTGAAGGCGGGGCTAGCACAGATACGCAGTATTTT
v_gene: TRBV28; abundance: NA; len: 15; j_gene: TRBJ2-7; d_gene: NA; CDR3aa: CASISPGTFPYEQYF; CDR3nt: TGTGCCAGCATTTCCCCCGGGACATTTCCCTACGAGCAGTACTTC
v_gene: TRBV6-6; abundance: NA; len: 15; j_gene: TRBJ2-7; d_gene: TRBD1; CDR3aa: CASNDPGTGGYEQYF; CDR3nt: TGTGCCAGCAACGACCCCGGGACAGGGGGCTACGAGCAGTACTTC
v_gene: TRBV19; abundance: NA; len: 12; j_gene: TRBJ2-5; d_gene: TRBD2; CDR3aa: CASSMGGETQYF; CDR3nt: TGTGCCAGTAGTATGGGGGGGGAGACCCAGTACTTC
v_gene: TRBV10-3; abundance: NA; len: 14; j_gene: TRBJ2-2; d_gene: NA; CDR3aa: CAISIQENTGELFF; CDR3nt: TGTGCCATCAGTATACAGGAAAACACCGGGGAGCTGTTTTTT
v_gene: TRBV19; abundance: NA; len: 16; j_gene: TRBJ1-2; d_gene: TRBD1; CDR3aa: CASSNGQGAERYGYTF; CDR3nt: TGTGCCAGTAGTAATGGACAGGGGGCGGAGCGCTATGGCTACACCTTC
v_gene: TRBV27; abundance: NA; len: 14; j_gene: TRBJ2-5; d_gene: TRBD1; CDR3aa: CASSGDRVRETQYF; CDR3nt: TGTGCCAGCAGTGGGGACAGGGTGCGGGAGACCCAGTACTTC
v_gene: TRBV9; abundance: few; len: 13; j_gene: TRBJ2-7; d_gene: NA; CDR3aa: CASSVDFSYEQYF; CDR3nt: TGTGCCAGCAGCGTCGACTTCTCCTACGAGCAGTACTTC
v_gene: TRBV7-6; abundance: NA; len: 16; j_gene: TRBJ1-3; d_gene: NA; CDR3aa: CASSLGSPGPGNTIYF; CDR3nt: TGTGCCAGCAGCTTAGGTTCACCTGGGCCGGGAAACACCATATATTTT
v_gene: TRBV19; abundance: NA; len: 14; j_gene: TRBJ1-2; d_gene: NA; CDR3aa: CASSITAANYGYTF; CDR3nt: TGTGCCAGTAGTATAACGGCGGCTAACTATGGCTACACCTTC